The rows below give T cell receptor beta chains drawn from one sample of a study of OX40 agonist ivuxolimab in advanced cancers. The data were produced by immunoSEQ multiplex PCR, yet TCRdb's version contains in-frame clones alone and is incomplete. The repertoire consists of 12,000 or so clones, with around 84% occurring once and the leading ten covering roughly 9.4%. The sample in question was CD4+ or CD8+ T cells sorted from blood, obtained in a trial of the OX40 agonist ivuxolimab. The source of these receptors is an adult with an advanced solid tumor such as melanoma, head and neck, liver or kidney cancer. CDR3s include the opening cysteine and the closing phenylalanine or tryptophan. D genes are given only for firm matches. Clone size is not always given. Where it is, it says once, few, many or a class for expanded clones.

TRBJ1-5 TRBV19 NA NA CASSIRTELEPQHF TGTGCCAGTAGTATTCGGACAGAGCTCGAGCCCCAGCATTTT
TRBJ2-7 TRBV25-1 TRBD1 NA CASRTGPEQYF TGTGCCAGCCGGACAGGGCCCGAGCAGTACTTC
TRBJ2-1 TRBV7-3 TRBD2 NA CASSSSSGVAYNEQFF TGTGCCAGCAGCTCGTCAAGCGGGGTAGCCTACAATGAGCAGTTCTTC
TRBJ2-3 TRBV5-6 NA once CASSLGAIWGSF TGTGCCAGCAGCCTGGGAGCCATTTGGGGGTCTTTT
TRBJ1-5 TRBV6-6 NA NA CASSNTGSQPQHF TGTGCCAGCAGCAATACAGGGTCTCAGCCCCAGCATTTT
TRBJ1-1 TRBV19 TRBD1 NA CASSIGTGLANTEAFF TGTGCCAGTAGTATAGGGACAGGGTTAGCGAACACTGAAGCTTTCTTT
TRBJ2-3 TRBV6-5 TRBD2 NA CASSSTSGTDTQYF TGTGCCAGCAGTTCGACTAGCGGCACAGATACGCAGTATTTT
TRBJ2-7 TRBV7-9 NA once CASSPRDGVYEQYF TGTGCCAGCAGCCCTCGAGACGGAGTCTACGAGCAGTACTTC
TRBJ2-1 TRBV7-6 NA NA CASSPSSGGTYNEQFF TGTGCCAGCAGCCCTTCAAGTGGAGGCACCTACAATGAGCAGTTCTTC
TRBJ1-3 TRBV5-6 NA few CASSLAAVSGNTIYF TGTGCCAGCAGCTTGGCCGCCGTCTCTGGAAACACCATATATTTT
TRBJ2-7 TRBV20-1 TRBD1 NA CSAGTAYEQYF TGCAGTGCTGGGACAGCCTACGAGCAGTACTTC
TRBJ2-1 TRBV4-1 NA NA CASSQASGRSYNEQFF TGCGCCAGCAGCCAGGCCTCGGGGCGCTCCTACAATGAGCAGTTCTTC
TRBJ2-1 TRBV19 NA NA CASSWGNSRDEQFF TGTGCCAGTAGTTGGGGCAACTCAAGGGATGAGCAGTTCTTC
TRBJ1-1 TRBV6-6 TRBD1 NA CASRERGHSTEAFF TGTGCCAGCAGAGAAAGGGGGCATAGCACTGAAGCTTTCTTT
TRBJ1-1 TRBV27 NA once CASSRSGGGEAFF TGTGCCAGCAGCAGGTCGGGGGGCGGTGAAGCTTTCTTT
TRBJ2-1 TRBV27 NA NA CASSLSPQANEQFF TGTGCCAGCAGTTTAAGCCCCCAGGCGAATGAGCAGTTCTTC
TRBJ1-1 TRBV7-6 NA once CASRRTGSTEAFF TGTGCCAGCAGACGTACAGGGAGCACTGAAGCTTTCTTT
TRBJ1-1 TRBV7-6 TRBD1 once CASSSGQGKDTEAFF TGTGCCAGCAGCAGTGGACAGGGGAAGGACACTGAAGCTTTCTTT
TRBJ2-2 TRBV4-2 NA NA CASSQDGGGPGTGELFF TGTGCCAGCAGCCAAGATGGGGGGGGCCCGGGAACCGGGGAGCTGTTTTTT
TRBJ1-4 TRBV12-5 NA NA CASGLTGARDEKLFF TGTGCTAGTGGTTTGACGGGGGCACGGGATGAAAAACTGTTTTTT
TRBJ2-5 TRBV7-3 NA NA CASSPDSLRTQYF TGTGCCAGCAGCCCGGACAGCCTCCGAACCCAGTACTTC
TRBJ2-7 TRBV4-1 TRBD1 NA CASSQDRGFGYEQYF TGCGCCAGCAGCCAAGACAGGGGGTTTGGCTACGAGCAGTACTTC
TRBJ2-7 TRBV10-2 NA NA CASSESVNSYEQYF TGCGCCAGCAGTGAGTCGGTTAACTCCTACGAGCAGTACTTC
TRBJ1-1 TRBV5-4 NA NA CASSLGAGGNTEAFF TGTGCCAGCAGCTTGGGGGCAGGCGGGAACACTGAAGCTTTCTTT
TRBJ1-6 TRBV7-8 NA NA CASSLEVSYNSPLHF TGTGCCAGCAGCTTAGAGGTCTCCTATAATTCACCCCTCCACTTT
TRBJ1-2 TRBV7-9 TRBD1 NA CASSPRTGDYGYTF TGTGCCAGCAGCCCCCGGACAGGGGACTATGGCTACACCTTC
TRBJ2-5 TRBV9 TRBD2 NA CASSPRGSGGVRETQYF TGTGCCAGCAGCCCCCGGGGTAGCGGGGGGGTTAGGGAGACCCAGTACTTC
TRBJ1-6 TRBV5-5 TRBD1 NA CASSSQWDRMNSPLHF TGTGCCAGCAGCTCTCAATGGGACAGAATGAATTCACCCCTCCACTTT
TRBJ2-7 TRBV7-2 TRBD1 once CASSPRDRVRYEQYF TGTGCCAGCAGCCCCCGGGACAGGGTGCGGTACGAGCAGTACTTC
TRBJ1-5 TRBV4-1 NA NA CASSQVGTVGNQPQHF TGCGCCAGCAGCCAAGTGGGTACCGTTGGCAATCAGCCCCAGCATTTT
TRBJ2-1 TRBV5-1 NA NA CASSDGRGRFENEQFF TGCGCCAGCAGCGATGGACGGGGAAGGTTCGAAAATGAGCAGTTCTTC
TRBJ2-2 TRBV7-9 NA NA CASSVTLQGHGELFF TGTGCCAGCAGCGTCACCTTGCAGGGGCACGGGGAGCTGTTTTTT
TRBJ2-2 TRBV2 NA NA CASSEFEWPGELFF TGTGCCAGCAGTGAATTCGAGTGGCCCGGGGAGCTGTTTTTT
TRBJ1-1 TRBV6-5 NA NA CASSYEVTGQNTEAFF TGTGCCAGCAGTTATGAGGTAACAGGCCAGAACACTGAAGCTTTCTTT
TRBJ1-1 TRBV7-9 NA large CASSLGGRNTEAFF TGTGCCAGCAGCTTAGGAGGCAGGAACACTGAAGCTTTCTTT
TRBJ1-1 TRBV18 NA NA CASSPPGVNTEAFF TGTGCCAGCTCACCACCGGGGGTGAACACTGAAGCTTTCTTT
TRBJ2-7 TRBV16 TRBD1 NA CASSPRQGKEQYF TGTGCCAGCAGCCCCCGACAGGGGAAGGAGCAGTACTTC
TRBJ2-1 TRBV4-1 TRBD1 NA CASSPRSGQGLGNEQFF TGCGCCAGCAGCCCAAGATCGGGACAGGGCTTGGGAAATGAGCAGTTCTTC
TRBJ1-6 TRBV10-2 TRBD1 NA CASSDDRVNNSPLHF TGCGCCAGCAGTGATGACAGGGTAAATAATTCACCCCTCCACTTT
TRBJ2-3 TRBV4-1 NA NA CASSQGRGGPKTDTQYF TGCGCCAGCAGCCAAGGACGCGGGGGCCCAAAGACAGATACGCAGTATTTT
TRBJ1-1 TRBV7-2 NA NA CASSPRDGFEAFF TGTGCCAGCAGCCCTAGGGACGGGTTTGAAGCTTTCTTT
TRBJ2-7 TRBV4-3 TRBD1 NA CASSQSGGPYEQYF TGCGCCAGCAGCCAATCAGGGGGACCCTACGAGCAGTACTTC